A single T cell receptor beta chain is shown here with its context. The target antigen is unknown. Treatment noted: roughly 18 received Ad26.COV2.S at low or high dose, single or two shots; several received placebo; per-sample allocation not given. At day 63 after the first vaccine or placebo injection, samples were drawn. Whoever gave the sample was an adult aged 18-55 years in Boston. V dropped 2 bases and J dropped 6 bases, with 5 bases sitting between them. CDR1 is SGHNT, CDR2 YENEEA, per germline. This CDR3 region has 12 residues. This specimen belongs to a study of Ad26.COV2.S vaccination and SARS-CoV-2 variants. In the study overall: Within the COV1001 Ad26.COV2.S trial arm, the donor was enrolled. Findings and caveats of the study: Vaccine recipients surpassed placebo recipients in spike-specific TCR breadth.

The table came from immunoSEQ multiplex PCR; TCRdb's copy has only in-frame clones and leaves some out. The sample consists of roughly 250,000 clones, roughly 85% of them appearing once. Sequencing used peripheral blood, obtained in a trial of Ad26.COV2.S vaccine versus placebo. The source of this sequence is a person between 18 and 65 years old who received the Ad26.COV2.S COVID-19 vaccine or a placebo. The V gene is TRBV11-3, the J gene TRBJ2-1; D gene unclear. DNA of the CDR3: TGTGCCAGCAGCTTAAAAGCCAATGAGCAGTTCTTC. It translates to CASSLKANEQFF. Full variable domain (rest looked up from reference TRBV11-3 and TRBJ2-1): EAGVVQSPRYKIIEKKQPVAFWCNPISGHNTLYWYLQNLGQGPELLIRYENEEAVDDSQLPKDRFSAERLKGVDSTLKIQPAELGDSAVYLCASSLKANEQFFGPGTRLTVL.